The T cell receptor beta chain described here comes from a study of control samples from healthy donors and cancer patients. V lost 5 bases, J lost 11 bases, and 9 bases lay in between. This CDR3 is 11 amino acids long. The germline V gene has CDR1 SGHTA and CDR2 FQGTGA. The method was immunoSEQ multiplex PCR; TCRdb's version includes in-frame clones alone and lacks a portion of them. The sample carries about 230,000 clones, approximately 80% recorded once. This clonotype was sampled from a woman in her fifties or sixties with lung cancer. The gene calls are TRBV7-3 and TRBJ1-4; no firm D call. What was sequenced was PBMCs. The CDR3, as DNA: TGTGCCAGCAGCCCTCGAGGGAAACTGTTTTTT. It is translated as CASSPRGKLFF.